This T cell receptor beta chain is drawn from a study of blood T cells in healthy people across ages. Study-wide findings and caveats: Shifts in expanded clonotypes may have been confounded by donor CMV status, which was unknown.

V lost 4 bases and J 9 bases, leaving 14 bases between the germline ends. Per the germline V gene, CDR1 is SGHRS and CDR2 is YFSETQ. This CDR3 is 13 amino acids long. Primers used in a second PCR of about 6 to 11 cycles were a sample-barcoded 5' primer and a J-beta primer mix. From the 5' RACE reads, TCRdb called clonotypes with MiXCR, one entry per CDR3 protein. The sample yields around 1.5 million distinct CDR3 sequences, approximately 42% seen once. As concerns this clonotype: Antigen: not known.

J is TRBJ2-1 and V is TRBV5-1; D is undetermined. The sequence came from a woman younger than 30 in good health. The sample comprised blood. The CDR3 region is CASSRDGKGEQFF. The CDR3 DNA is TGCGCCAGCAGCCGTGACGGCAAGGGTGAGCAGTTCTTC. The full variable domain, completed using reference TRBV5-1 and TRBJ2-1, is KAGVTQTPRYLIKTRGQQVTLSCSPISGHRSVSWYQQTPGQGLQFLFEYFSETQRNKGNFPGRFSGRQFSNSRSEMNVSTLELGDSALYLCASSRDGKGEQFFGPGTRLTVL.